A single sample is the source of the 14 T cell receptor beta chains below, sequenced in a study of blood T cell repertoires in COVID-19. Here immunoSEQ multiplex PCR was the method, and the copy in TCRdb shows in-frame clones only, minus some. The sample comprises about 140,000 clones, about 81% of which are singletons, and less than 5% rests with the top ten. What was sequenced was peripheral blood. The receptors stem from a woman aged 80 or older with acute or convalescent COVID-19.

The genes are TRBV18 and TRBJ2-1, with 8 bases aligning to TRBD2. Germline values: CDR1 KGHSH, CDR2 LQKENI. The CDR3 consists of 15 residues. Trimming removed 10 bases from V and 1 base from J; junction bases left unmatched: 9. The CDR3 region is CANAESGGSYNEQFF. The CDR3 DNA reads as TGTGCCAACGCCGAGAGCGGGGGTTCCTACAATGAGCAGTTCTTC.

This chain links TRBV4-1 with TRBJ2-2; no reliable D call. The germline gives CDR1 MGHRA, CDR2 YSYEKL. The CDR3 is 14 residues long. The V end was cut by 3 bases, the J end by 5 bases, with 10 bases between. CDR3: CASSQPLRTGELFF. In DNA, the CDR3 is TGCGCCAGCAGCCAGCCACTGAGAACCGGGGAGCTGTTTTTT.

The V call is TRBV24-1, the J call TRBJ2-6; D is ambiguous. Trimming stripped 2 bases from V and 0 bases from J, with 10 bases between. Germline V CDR1 and CDR2: KGHDR, SFDVKD. The CDR3 is 17 amino acids. CDR3 residues: CATSDSIFGSGANVLTF. The CDR3 region has the DNA TGTGCCACCAGTGATTCGATTTTCGGCTCTGGGGCCAACGTCCTGACTTTC.

V and J are TRBV27 and TRBJ2-1, with D perhaps matching TRBD2 (6 bases). The CDR3 has 14 residues. Trimming took off 5 bases at V and 7 bases at J, with 15 bases between the two ends. Germline CDR1 and CDR2: MNHEY and SMNVEV (reference sequence). CDR3 DNA: TGTGCCAGCAGTGCGTTACTAGCTACGAATGAGCAGTTCTTC. It yields the protein CASSALLATNEQFF.

The chain has TRBV19 and TRBJ1-1; the match to TRBD1 covers 7 bases. The CDR3 is 17 amino acids. CDR1 is LNHDA and CDR2 is SQIVND in the germline V gene (reference sequence). With 4 bases clipped from V and 2 bases from J, the junction kept 13 bases outside the gene matches. Here the CDR3 reads CASSTPRRTGPNTEAFF. The CDR3 DNA follows: TGTGCCAGTAGTACACCACGAAGGACAGGTCCTAACACTGAAGCTTTCTTT.

J is TRBJ2-5 and V is TRBV11-2; a possible D gene is TRBD2 (6 bases). Trimming cost V 6 bases and J 3 bases, with 11 bases left between them. The CDR3 loop spans 13 amino acids. Looked up from germline, CDR1 is SGHAT and CDR2 is FQNNGV. CDR3 bases: TGTGCCAGCAGTAGCTGGGGGGAAGAGACCCAGTACTTC. It is translated as CASSSWGEETQYF.

This sequence joins TRBV10-3 and TRBJ1-1, with 9 bases that match TRBD1. The CDR3 contains 14 residues. Trimming removed 2 bases from V and 5 bases from J; junction bases left unmatched: 3. The germline gives CDR1 ENHRY, CDR2 SYGVKD. The CDR3 spells CAISEGTGRTEAFF. As DNA, the CDR3 is TGTGCCATCAGTGAGGGGACAGGGAGAACTGAAGCTTTCTTT.

The rearrangement uses TRBV5-6 and TRBJ1-6, with TRBD1 identical over 7 bases. CDR1 and CDR2 (germline): SGHDT, YYEEEE. The CDR3 is made up of 13 amino acids. V was pared by 4 bases and J by 12 bases, with 7 bases of the junction left unmatched. The CDR3 region has the DNA TGTGCCAGCAGCGCGGGCACAGGGGTACCCCTCCACTTT. Translating gives CASSAGTGVPLHF.

This sequence joins TRBV5-4 and TRBJ1-1; D is unclear. Trimming cost V 0 bases and J 0 bases, with 6 bases left between them. From germline, CDR1 is SGHNT and CDR2 YYREEE (reference sequence). The CDR3 has 14 residues. This CDR3 is CASSLGGLNTEAFF. Written as DNA, the CDR3 is TGTGCCAGCAGCTTGGGCGGTTTGAACACTGAAGCTTTCTTT.

This clone showed up just once. This chain links TRBV11-2 with TRBJ1-3, with 8 bases matching TRBD1. J was trimmed by 4 bases and V by 7 bases; bases with no gene match: 9. Germline V CDR1 and CDR2: SGHAT, FQNNGV. The CDR3 extends over 15 amino acids. CDR3 sequence: CASNHRGLFGNTIYF. For the CDR3, the DNA is TGTGCCAGCAACCACAGGGGGTTGTTCGGAAACACCATATATTTT.

The genes are TRBV27 and TRBJ2-6; 7 bases fit TRBD2. Germline CDR1 MNHEY, CDR2 SMNVEV (reference sequence). Trimming cost V 6 bases and J 0 bases; bases outside gene matches: 8. The CDR3 is made up of 17 amino acids. The CDR3: CASRPSGTYSGANVLTF. CDR3 nucleotides: TGTGCCAGCAGACCTAGCGGTACTTACTCTGGGGCCAACGTCCTGACTTTC.

This chain links TRBV24-1 with TRBJ2-2, with a weak D call TRBD2 (6 bases). This CDR3 contains 12 residues. Germline values: CDR1 KGHDR, CDR2 SFDVKD. Trimming took off 7 bases at V and 8 bases at J, with 10 bases between the two ends. CDR3 sequence: CATRAGPGELFF. The CDR3 coding sequence is TGTGCCACCAGGGCGGGGCCGGGGGAGCTGTTTTTT.

The CDR3 bases are TGCAGCTCGGACATCGCCTACGAGCAGTACTTC. It is translated as CSSDIAYEQYF. V and J are TRBV20-1 and TRBJ2-7, with TRBD1 as a possible D gene (5 bases). In germline, CDR1 is DFQATT, CDR2 SNEGSKA (reference sequence). The CDR3 length is 11 residues.

The chain carries TRBV7-9 and TRBJ1-5; perhaps TRBD1 as D (6 bases). The ends were cut back, 5 bases at V and 4 bases at J, with 24 bases in the middle. Germline CDR1 SEHNR, CDR2 FQNEAQ (reference sequence). This CDR3 comprises 18 residues. The CDR3 nucleotides are TGTGCCAGCAGCCAAGGAGGCAGGGGTGGAGTGAGGAATCAGCCCCAGCATTTT. Protein product: CASSQGGRGGVRNQPQHF.